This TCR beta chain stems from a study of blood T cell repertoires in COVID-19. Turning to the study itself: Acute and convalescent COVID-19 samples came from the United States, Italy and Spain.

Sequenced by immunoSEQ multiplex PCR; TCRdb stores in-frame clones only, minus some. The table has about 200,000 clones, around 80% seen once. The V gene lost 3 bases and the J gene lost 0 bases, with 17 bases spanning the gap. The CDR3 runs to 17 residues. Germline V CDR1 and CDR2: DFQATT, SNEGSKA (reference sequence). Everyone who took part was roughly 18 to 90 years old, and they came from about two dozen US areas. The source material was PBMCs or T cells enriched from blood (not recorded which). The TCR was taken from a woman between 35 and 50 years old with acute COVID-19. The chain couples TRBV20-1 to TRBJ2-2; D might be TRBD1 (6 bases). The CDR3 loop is CSASYLSGTPNTGELFF. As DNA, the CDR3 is TGCAGTGCTAGTTACCTTTCCGGGACACCGAACACCGGGGAGCTGTTTTTT.